The sequence of this TCR beta chain was determined in a study of blood T cell repertoires in COVID-19. At the level of the study: T cells, B-cell-depleted T cells, or PBMCs supplied cDNA or gDNA.

Clones were sequenced by immunoSEQ multiplex PCR, and TCRdb holds only the in-frame ones, with some missing. The sample lists approximately 400,000 clones; approximately 93% were seen once. J lost 9 bases, V lost 5 bases, and 11 bases had no gene match. From germline, CDR1 is SGHAT and CDR2 FQNNGV. The CDR3 extends over 15 amino acids. Study members were between about 18 and 100 years old and lived in 24 US regions. Exposed enrollees had met someone with a PCR-confirmed or clinician-diagnosed COVID-19 case at some point within the 2 weeks before study entry. Sequencing was done on a sample of PBMCs or T cells enriched from blood (not recorded which). The TCR comes from a woman aged 40 to 50 who had been exposed to COVID-19. This chain joins TRBV11-2 and TRBJ2-1; 9 nucleotides agree with TRBD2. CDR3 coding DNA: TGTGCCAGCAGCGTGGGCGGGGGGGCTACACTTGAGCAGTTCTTC. Protein: CASSVGGGATLEQFF.